This is a list of T cell receptor beta chains from one sample in a study of blood T cell repertoires in COVID-19. The protocol was immunoSEQ multiplex PCR, while the TCRdb copy is restricted to in-frame clones and leaves out a portion. The table includes some 330,000 clones, 85% to 90% detected once. Material: PBMCs or T cells enriched from blood (not recorded which). The receptors stem from a young man who had recovered from COVID-19. CDR3s include the opening cysteine and the closing phenylalanine or tryptophan. The D gene is left open where the match is weak. Expanded clones get a size class; other rows say once, few or many, or leave the size out.

size	V	J	D	DNA	CDR3
once	TRBV5-1	TRBJ2-7	.	TGCGCCAGCAGCCATCCCGCAGGCGCCGCCGAGCAGTACTTC	CASSHPAGAAEQYF
.	TRBV29-1	TRBJ1-2	TRBD1	TGCAGCACCGACAGGGACCCCTCTGGCTACACCTTC	CSTDRDPSGYTF
.	TRBV3-1/TRBV3-2	TRBJ1-5	.	TGTGCCAGCAGCCAACCATCCCGGGAGGGGCTTAATCAGCCCCAGCATTTT	CASSQPSREGLNQPQHF
.	TRBV27	TRBJ2-7	.	TGTGCCAGCAGCGGGGGAGTTCCCTACGAGCAGTACTTC	CASSGGVPYEQYF
few	TRBV28	TRBJ1-2	TRBD1	TGTGCCAGCAGTCCCGCGACAGGGGGAGTTGGCTACACCTTC	CASSPATGGVGYTF
.	TRBV19	TRBJ1-5	TRBD1	TGTGCCAGTACTTTGGACAGGGGCGGCAATCAGCCCCAGCATTTT	CASTLDRGGNQPQHF
.	TRBV4-1	TRBJ1-4	.	TGCGCCAGCAGCCGTCGACTGGCAACTAATGAAAAACTGTTTTTT	CASSRRLATNEKLFF
once	TRBV19	TRBJ2-7	TRBD1	TGTGCCAGTAGTTGGGGACAGGGTAACTACGAGCAGTACTTC	CASSWGQGNYEQYF
once	TRBV5-1	TRBJ2-1	TRBD2	TGCGCCAGCAGCCTCAGCGGGGCTTTCTACAATGAGCAGTTCTTC	CASSLSGAFYNEQFF
.	TRBV28	TRBJ2-7	.	TGTGCCAGCAGGGACCTCGCGGGGATAGACGAGCAGTACTTC	CASRDLAGIDEQYF
.	TRBV2	TRBJ2-2	.	TGTGCCAGCAGCACGCATCCCCGGCCGACAGCGAACACCGGGGAGCTGTTTTTT	CASSTHPRPTANTGELFF
.	TRBV3-1/TRBV3-2	TRBJ2-2	TRBD2	TGTGCCAGCAGCCAAGGATCCCTACTAGCGAGGGAGCTGTTTTTT	CASSQGSLLARELFF
.	TRBV5-6	TRBJ1-5	.	TGTGCCAGCAGCTTGGCGGCGAACAGGGCTACCAATCAGCCCCAGCATTTT	CASSLAANRATNQPQHF
.	TRBV6-2/TRBV6-3	TRBJ1-1	.	TGTGCCAGCAGTTACTCTTGGACAGCCGCGTACACTGAAGCTTTCTTT	CASSYSWTAAYTEAFF
.	TRBV7-2	TRBJ1-1	.	TGTGCCAGCAGCTTACCTCCGGGGGTGAACACTGAAGCTTTCTTT	CASSLPPGVNTEAFF
many	TRBV28	TRBJ2-7	TRBD1	TGTGCCAGCAGTCCGACAGGGCTAAGCTCCTACGAGCAGTACTTC	CASSPTGLSSYEQYF
.	TRBV7-9	TRBJ1-2	TRBD1	TGTGCCAGCAGTCCTGCAGGGGGCTATGGCTACACCTTC	CASSPAGGYGYTF